The 27 T cell receptor beta chains reported below all come from one sample, sequenced in a study of monozygotic twins with cystic fibrosis. Method: immunoSEQ multiplex PCR; TCRdb's copy keeps in-frame clones and lacks some. The table has tens of thousands of clones, roughly 96% seen once; the top ten hold under 3%. The sequenced sample consisted of blood. The source of these receptors is a girl between 2 and 10 years old with cystic fibrosis.

The V gene is TRBV19, the J gene TRBJ2-7; a possible D gene is TRBD2 (6 bases). Looked up from germline, CDR1 is LNHDA and CDR2 is SQIVND (reference sequence). The CDR3 spans 15 residues. V gave up 2 bases and J gave up 5 bases, with 16 bases separating them. CDR3 DNA: TGTGCCAGTAGTATAAAAGGGTGGGGGGATGACGAGCAGTACTTC. Its translation is CASSIKGWGDDEQYF.

The chain links TRBV18 to TRBJ1-4; no firm D call. The CDR3 loop spans 13 amino acids. The germline V and J ends were trimmed by 3 bases and 5 bases, with 7 bases remaining between them. Germline CDR1 and CDR2: KGHSH and LQKENI. This CDR3 reads CASSPPPNEKLFF. DNA for the CDR3: TGTGCCAGCTCACCCCCACCGAATGAAAAACTGTTTTTT.

The rearrangement links TRBV15 to TRBJ2-1, with a possible D match to TRBD1 (5 bases). The CDR3 runs 13 residues. CDR1 and CDR2 from the germline V gene are LNHNV and YYDKDF (reference sequence). Trimming took 8 bases from V and 8 from J, leaving 16 bases between them. The CDR3 region is CATQDTPSDEQFF. The CDR3 DNA reads TGTGCCACCCAGGACACACCCAGCGATGAGCAGTTCTTC.

The chain links TRBV4-1 to TRBJ1-1, with D possibly being TRBD1 (5 bases). CDR1 and CDR2 from the germline V gene are MGHRA and YSYEKL. This CDR3 comprises 13 residues. The V end was cut by 3 bases, the J end by 4 bases, with 9 bases between. The CDR3 DNA sequence: TGCGCCAGCAGCCAGGGGGTAGGCACTGAAGCTTTCTTT. Translated, it gives CASSQGVGTEAFF.

The J gene is TRBJ2-1, the V gene TRBV6-5; 15 bases match TRBD2. Germline V CDR1 and CDR2: MNHEY, SVGAGI. J gave up 6 bases and V 6 bases, and 3 bases lay outside the gene matches. The CDR3 loop spans 15 amino acids. As DNA, the CDR3 is TGTGCCAGCAGACCGGGACTAGCGGGAGGCAATGAGCAGTTCTTC. Translating gives CASRPGLAGGNEQFF.

The V gene is TRBV27, the J gene TRBJ2-1, with 7 bases matching TRBD2. CDR3 length: 13 amino acids. Germline V gene lookup returns CDR1 MNHEY and CDR2 SMNVEV (reference sequence). The ends lost 2 bases at V and 10 bases at J; junction bases unmatched: 5. CDR3 nucleotide sequence: TGTGCCAGCAGTTTAAGACTAGCAGGCGAGCAGTTCTTC. Translated: CASSLRLAGEQFF.

The V and J genes are TRBV7-2 and TRBJ1-4; maybe TRBD1 (5 bases). The ends were cut back, 6 bases at V and 8 bases at J, with 13 bases in the middle. The CDR3 contains 13 residues. Germline lookup yields CDR1 SGHTA and CDR2 FQGNSA. The CDR3 sequence: CASSRGAREKLFF. The DNA of the CDR3 is TGTGCCAGCAGTCGGGGCGCAAGGGAAAAACTGTTTTTT.

This clone is a singleton in its sample. The chain employs TRBV28 and TRBJ2-3, with a possible D match to TRBD1 (7 bases). The germline gives CDR1 MDHEN, CDR2 SYDVKM. Trimming cost V 8 bases and J 4 bases, with 19 bases left between them. This CDR3 spans 15 amino acids. The CDR3 DNA reads as TGTGCCAGCGCCCCGGGGGACAGAGTAGCAGATACGCAGTATTTT. Translating it yields CASAPGDRVADTQYF.

This rearrangement joins TRBV27 to TRBJ1-5; D is possibly TRBD1 (5 bases). This CDR3 comprises 17 residues. Trimming removed 2 bases at V and 1 base at J, with 15 bases between. CDR1 MNHEY and CDR2 SMNVEV come from the germline V gene (reference sequence). Here the CDR3 DNA reads TGTGCCAGCAGTTTACGAAGAGGGAAGGGGAGCAATCAGCCCCAGCATTTT. Translated: CASSLRRGKGSNQPQHF.

The J gene is TRBJ1-2, the V gene TRBV15, with a weak D call TRBD1 (5 bases). Germline CDR1 is LNHNV and CDR2 is YYDKDF (reference sequence). There are 14 residues in the CDR3. V was shortened by 1 base and J by 9 bases, with 15 bases between the two germline ends. The CDR3 loop reads CATSRGQGPGSYTF. CDR3 coding DNA: TGTGCCACCAGCAGAGGGCAGGGTCCGGGGAGCTACACCTTC.

V and J are TRBV29-1 and TRBJ1-1, with D uncertain. Trimming left V 7 bases short and J 3 bases short, with 18 bases between. The CDR3 is 14 amino acids. Germline V gives CDR1 SQVTM, CDR2 ANQGSEA. This CDR3 is CSAEQRAIYTEAFF. The CDR3 DNA follows: TGCAGCGCCGAACAGAGGGCTATCTACACTGAAGCTTTCTTT.

The chain links TRBV5-1 to TRBJ2-3; D is possibly TRBD1 (5 bases). Trimming pared 0 bases from V and 4 bases from J, leaving 12 bases between. Germline CDR1 reads SGHRS; CDR2 reads YFSETQ. The CDR3 has 15 amino acids. The chain's CDR3 is CASSLGQLGADTQYF. The CDR3 nucleotides read TGCGCCAGCAGCTTGGGTCAGTTAGGGGCAGATACGCAGTATTTT.

The rearrangement links TRBV4-1 to TRBJ2-5; D uncertain. The V gene lost 4 bases and the J gene lost 2 bases, with 17 bases spanning the gap. The length of the CDR3 is 16 residues. Germline V gene lookup returns CDR1 MGHRA and CDR2 YSYEKL. This chain's CDR3 is CASSPSGEMRQETQYF. As DNA, the CDR3 is TGCGCCAGCAGCCCAAGTGGCGAAATGCGACAAGAGACCCAGTACTTC.

V usage is TRBV29-1 and J usage is TRBJ1-4, with D unclear. Germline CDR1 is SQVTM and CDR2 is ANQGSEA. Trimming pared 6 bases from V and 5 bases from J, leaving 7 bases between. The CDR3 is 11 residues long. The CDR3 is CSVRANEKLFF. The CDR3, as DNA: TGCAGCGTAAGAGCGAATGAAAAACTGTTTTTT.

The gene calls are TRBV7-2 and TRBJ2-7; 12 bases align to TRBD2. The CDR3 is 18 amino acids. The trim removed 1 base at V and 0 bases at J, leaving 7 bases unmatched. Germline CDR1 SGHTA, CDR2 FQGNSA. CDR3 in DNA: TGTGCCAGCAGCTTAGACCTAGCGGGAGGGCCCCGCTCCTACGAGCAGTACTTC. Protein: CASSLDLAGGPRSYEQYF.

The chain links TRBV4-2 to TRBJ1-5; TRBD1 is a possible D gene (6 bases). V was cut by 0 bases and J by 5 bases, with 11 bases left in between. CDR1 LGHNA and CDR2 YNFKEQ come from the germline V gene. The CDR3 extends over 15 amino acids. CDR3 sequence (DNA): TGTGCCAGCAGCCAAGATCCAGGGACATATCAGCCCCAGCATTTT. This sequence encodes CASSQDPGTYQPQHF.

The chain recombines TRBV13 with TRBJ2-2; no reliable D call. The germline CDR1 and CDR2 sequences are PRHDT and FYEKMQ (reference sequence). This CDR3 spans 15 amino acids. V gave up 0 bases and J gave up 4 bases, with 9 bases separating them. Here the CDR3 DNA reads TGTGCCAGCAGCTTAGGCCCGATTTCCACCGGGGAGCTGTTTTTT. Encoded protein: CASSLGPISTGELFF.

J is TRBJ1-2 and V is TRBV18, with D unclear. V shed 0 bases and J shed 2 bases, with 10 bases lying between them. There are 15 residues in the CDR3. Germline CDR1 reads KGHSH; CDR2 reads LQKENI. The CDR3 DNA reads TGTGCCAGCTCACCACCGTTTCAGAAAAACTATGGCTACACCTTC. Translating gives CASSPPFQKNYGYTF.

The genes are TRBV27 and TRBJ2-3; D tentatively reads TRBD1 or TRBD2 (5 bases each). There are 13 residues in the CDR3. The germline V and J ends were trimmed by 8 bases and 6 bases, with 15 bases remaining between them. CDR1 and CDR2 from the germline V gene are MNHEY and SMNVEV (reference sequence). CDR3 loop: CASGGLNLDTQYF. CDR3 in DNA: TGTGCCAGCGGGGGATTAAATCTTGATACGCAGTATTTT.

The rearrangement uses TRBV27 and TRBJ1-4; D gene unclear. The CDR3 sequence is 15 residues long. Germline CDR1 and CDR2: MNHEY and SMNVEV (reference sequence). V lost 5 bases and J lost 7, with 17 bases in between. The chain's CDR3 is CASSPQTVVGEKLFF. Here the CDR3 DNA reads TGTGCCAGCAGTCCCCAAACAGTAGTGGGTGAAAAACTGTTTTTT.

This chain links TRBV29-1 with TRBJ2-5; 13 nucleotides match TRBD2. Unmatched junction bases numbered 6, after V lost 3 bases and J lost 5 bases. CDR1 and CDR2 (germline): SQVTM, ANQGSEA. The length of the CDR3 is 15 residues. CDR3 in amino acids: CSVDGMGLAGETQYF. As DNA, the CDR3 is TGCAGCGTTGATGGAATGGGACTAGCGGGGGAGACCCAGTACTTC.

The chain combines TRBV6-6 with TRBJ2-1, with 14 positions matching TRBD2. Germline V gene sequence: CDR1 MNHNY, CDR2 SVGAGI (reference sequence). V shed 5 bases, J shed 7 bases, and the junction held 4 bases outside the gene matches. This CDR3 has 15 amino acids. In DNA, the CDR3 is TGTGCCAGCAGTCCGACTAGCGGGAGGGTAAATGAGCAGTTCTTC. Protein product: CASSPTSGRVNEQFF.

The V and J genes are TRBV4-1 and TRBJ2-2; D gene uncertain. The germline V gene encodes CDR1 MGHRA and CDR2 YSYEKL. Trimming took off 1 base at V and 4 bases at J, with 7 bases between the two ends. The CDR3 loop spans 14 amino acids. Here the CDR3 reads CASSQVPGTGELFF. Here the CDR3 DNA reads TGCGCCAGCAGCCAAGTCCCTGGCACCGGGGAGCTGTTTTTT.

The V and J genes are TRBV27 and TRBJ1-1, with D hard to call. V lost 4 bases and J 7 bases, leaving 16 bases between the germline ends. The CDR3 covers 14 residues. Germline CDR1 reads MNHEY; CDR2 reads SMNVEV (reference sequence). DNA of the CDR3: TGTGCCAGCAGTTCCTCTGGACGGATATATGAAGCTTTCTTT. Encoded protein: CASSSSGRIYEAFF.

The chain uses TRBV6-1 and TRBJ1-1; 7 bases are a match to TRBD1. J gave up 0 bases and V 6 bases, and 7 bases lay outside the gene matches. The CDR3 loop spans 15 amino acids. Germline CDR1 reads MNHNS; CDR2 reads SASEGT. The CDR3 loop is CASRVRRGLNTEAFF. The CDR3 DNA is TGTGCCAGCAGAGTTAGAAGGGGGCTGAACACTGAAGCTTTCTTT.

CDR3 DNA sequence: TGTGCCAGCAGCGCCAGAGCCGGGACATTCACAGATACGCAGTATTTT. This sequence encodes CASSARAGTFTDTQYF. The chain is built from TRBV9 and TRBJ2-3, with D maybe TRBD1 (6 bases). Germline V lookup: CDR1 SGDLS, CDR2 YYNGEE. The V gene lost 3 bases and the J gene lost 2 bases, with 16 bases spanning the gap. The length of the CDR3 is 16 residues.

The chain links TRBV4-2 to TRBJ2-2, with TRBD1 as a possible D gene (5 bases). With 1 base removed from V and 1 base from J, the gap between germline ends came to 10 bases. The germline gives CDR1 LGHNA, CDR2 YNFKEQ. The CDR3 spans 16 residues. The CDR3 region is CASSQAQGRNTGELFF. DNA for the CDR3: TGTGCCAGCAGCCAAGCGCAGGGAAGGAACACCGGGGAGCTGTTTTTT.